Listed below are T cell receptor beta chains from one sample, sequenced in a study of PD-1 blockade in classical Hodgkin lymphoma. The method was immunoSEQ multiplex PCR; TCRdb's version includes in-frame clones alone and lacks a portion of them. Here the sample spans more than 20,000 clones, 67% being singletons. The sequenced sample was peripheral blood mononuclear cells (PBMCs), obtained before the second cycle of nivolumab. The receptors originated from a human donor with classical Hodgkin lymphoma. CDR3s include the opening cysteine and the closing phenylalanine or tryptophan. The order of the fields is clone size, V gene, J gene, CDR3 protein. A row's size may be missing; if present it is once, few, many or a size class.

few	TRBV6-5	TRBJ1-5	CASSYSSRGSNQPQHF
NA	TRBV18	TRBJ2-5	CASSPLGAQETQYF
NA	TRBV19	TRBJ1-5	CASSHRGLSQPQHF
NA	TRBV11-1	TRBJ2-3	CASSFRGLHTDTQYF
once	TRBV6-5	TRBJ2-7	CASSYPNYYEQYF
few	TRBV30	TRBJ1-5	CAWSGRYNQPQHF
once	TRBV7-6	TRBJ2-3	CASSFSSGGMSDTQYF
once	TRBV28	TRBJ2-5	CASSLSRGLGETQYF
once	TRBV10-3	TRBJ2-5	CAISRQLAGEETQYF
NA	TRBV27	TRBJ1-1	CASSLWGLPTNTEAFF
once	TRBV19	TRBJ2-1	CASSIARNEQFF
NA	TRBV6-5	TRBJ1-5	CASSTGRDNQPQHF
once	TRBV18	TRBJ1-1	CASSPDRPMNTEAFF
NA	TRBV6-6	TRBJ2-1	CASRGANEQFF
NA	TRBV6-5	TRBJ2-4	CASSPGTVGNIQYF
NA	TRBV5-6	TRBJ2-5	CASSPGSGGPETQYF
NA	TRBV7-9	TRBJ2-3	CASSFLSSGNTDTQYF
few	TRBV19	TRBJ1-2	CAPGGAGRSLTNYGYTF
NA	TRBV6-5	TRBJ1-1	CASIRGNTEAFF
NA	TRBV5-1	TRBJ2-3	CASSLAQGPTDTQYF
medium-sized	TRBV5-8	TRBJ2-3	CATGPGQGATDTQYF
NA	TRBV11-2	TRBJ1-2	CASSAQGAGYGYTF
NA	TRBV6-6	TRBJ2-7	CASSYSQGSFHEQYF
NA	TRBV29-1	TRBJ2-7	CSVAENYEQYF
medium-sized	TRBV4-2	TRBJ2-7	CASSQDLTDYYEQYF
NA	TRBV4-1	TRBJ2-1	CASSQGRVNPIYEQFF